A single T cell receptor (beta chain) is shown here with its context. The assay was immunoSEQ multiplex PCR, and TCRdb's table has in-frame clones only and misses some. Found here are tens of thousands of clones, 78% of them singletons; the top ten hold roughly 15%. The CDR3 length is 17 residues. Trimming removed 9 bases from V and 1 base from J, with 21 bases in between. Germline V gene sequence: CDR1 KGHDR, CDR2 SFDVKD. The data are from a study of blood T cell repertoires in COVID-19. At the level of the study: Sources were T cells, B-cell-depleted T cells, or PBMCs; the material itself was cDNA or gDNA.

V and J are TRBV24-1 and TRBJ1-5; perhaps TRBD1 as D (5 bases). The TCR sequence derives from a human donor in a cohort sampled during active COVID-19. The sequencing sample was made of peripheral blood. In DNA form, the CDR3 reads TGTGCCACCCAACCCGGGGGAACGCCGACAAGCAATCAGCCCCAGCATTTT. Translating it yields CATQPGGTPTSNQPQHF.